The clone carrying this T cell receptor beta chain was counted a few times. These data originate in a study of T cells after yellow fever vaccination. V was clipped by 6 bases and J by 3 bases, with 15 bases between them. This CDR3 has 14 residues. The germline V gene has CDR1 DFQATT and CDR2 SNEGSKA (reference sequence). The TCR cDNA carried a universal primer site and UMIs from 5'RACE template switching. In TCRdb, the 5' RACE reads were re-called with MiXCR into one record per CDR3 protein. The sample shows around 250,000 distinct CDR3 sequences, roughly 5% of them seen only once. The source was CD4+ T cells sorted from PBMCs, collected on the day of the yellow fever booster vaccination. This chain connects TRBV20-1 to TRBJ1-5, with D possibly matching TRBD1 (6 bases). This TCR came from a man aged 18 to 30 who received the YFV17D yellow fever vaccine. The CDR3 DNA sequence: TGCAGTGCCTGGGGAGGGGGGAACAATCAGCCCCAGCATTTT. This encodes CSAWGGGNNQPQHF.